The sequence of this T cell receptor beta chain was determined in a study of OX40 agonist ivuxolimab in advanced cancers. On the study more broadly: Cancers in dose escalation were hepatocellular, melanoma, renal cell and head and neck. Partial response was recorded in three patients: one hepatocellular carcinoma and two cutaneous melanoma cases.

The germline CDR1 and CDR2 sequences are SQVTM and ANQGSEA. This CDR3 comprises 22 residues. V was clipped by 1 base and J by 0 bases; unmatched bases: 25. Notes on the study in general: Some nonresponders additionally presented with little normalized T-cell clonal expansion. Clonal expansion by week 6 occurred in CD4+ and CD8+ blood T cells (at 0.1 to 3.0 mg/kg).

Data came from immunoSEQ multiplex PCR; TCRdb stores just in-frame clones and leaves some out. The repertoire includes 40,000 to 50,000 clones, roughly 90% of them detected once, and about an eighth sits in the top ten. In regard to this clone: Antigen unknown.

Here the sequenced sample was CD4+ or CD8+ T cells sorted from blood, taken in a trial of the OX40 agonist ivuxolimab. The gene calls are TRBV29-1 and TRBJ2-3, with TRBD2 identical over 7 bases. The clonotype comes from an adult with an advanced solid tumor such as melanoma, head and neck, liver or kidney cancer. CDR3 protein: CSVEGMLVVVVREGSSTDTQYF. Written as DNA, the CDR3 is TGCAGCGTTGAAGGGATGTTGGTAGTTGTTGTTAGGGAGGGCTCCAGCACAGATACGCAGTATTTT.